This record looks at one TCR beta chain sequence and its context. The source of the sample is a study of cytomegalovirus exposure and HLA in healthy donors. Trimming cost V 5 bases and J 5 bases; bases outside gene matches: 9. Germline CDR1 reads SGHDT; CDR2 reads YYEEEE. The CDR3 sequence is 15 residues long. Profiling relied on immunoSEQ multiplex PCR, and the TCRdb table lists in-frame clones only, not all of them. In the table there are roughly 68,000 clones, roughly 95% of which are singletons. The origin of this receptor is a woman aged 18-29 years in good health and CMV-seropositive. The chain is built from TRBV5-6 and TRBJ2-3; 9 bases map to TRBD2. The sample comprised PBMCs. In DNA, the CDR3 is TGTGCCAGCAGTCTTGTAGCGGGAGCTCTAGATACGCAGTATTTT. The encoded protein is CASSLVAGALDTQYF.